Included here is one TCR beta chain sequence, with context. Seattle cases were enrolled at active infection and followed longitudinally. This sample is drawn from a study of blood T cell repertoires in COVID-19. How the authors handled the data: From reference gene primer amplification, estimates of nucleated cell counts were derived. Assay: immunoSEQ multiplex PCR; the TCRdb copy retains only in-frame clones and omits some. V and J calls and clone size are as listed in that table; D and trimming were resolved from the DNA. The sample includes about 200,000 clones, 70% to 90% of them seen just once. Trimming removed 2 bases at V and 9 bases at J, with 14 bases between. CDR1 and CDR2 from the germline V gene are SGHAT and FQDESV (reference sequence). The CDR3 is 14 residues long.

This clonotype was obtained from a man between 45 and 60 years old with COVID-19, enrolled during active disease. The chain is built from TRBV11-1 and TRBJ2-1, with D possibly matching TRBD2 (6 bases). The sample was peripheral blood. CDR3: CASSLISRGSEQFF. The CDR3 nucleotides read TGTGCCAGCAGCTTAATCTCGCGGGGTAGTGAGCAGTTCTTC.